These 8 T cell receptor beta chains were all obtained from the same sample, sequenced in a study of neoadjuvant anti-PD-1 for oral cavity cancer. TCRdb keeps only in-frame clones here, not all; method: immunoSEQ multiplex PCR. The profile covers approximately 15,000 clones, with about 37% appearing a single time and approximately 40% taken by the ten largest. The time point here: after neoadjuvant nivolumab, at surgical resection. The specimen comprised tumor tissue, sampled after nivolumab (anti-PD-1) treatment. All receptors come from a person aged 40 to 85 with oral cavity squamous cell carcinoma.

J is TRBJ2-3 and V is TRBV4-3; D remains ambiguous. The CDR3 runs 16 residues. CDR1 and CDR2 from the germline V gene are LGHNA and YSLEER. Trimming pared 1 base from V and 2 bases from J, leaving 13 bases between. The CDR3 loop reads CASSQGPRNPTDTQYF. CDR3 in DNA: TGCGCCAGCAGCCAAGGACCCCGCAACCCCACAGATACGCAGTATTTT.

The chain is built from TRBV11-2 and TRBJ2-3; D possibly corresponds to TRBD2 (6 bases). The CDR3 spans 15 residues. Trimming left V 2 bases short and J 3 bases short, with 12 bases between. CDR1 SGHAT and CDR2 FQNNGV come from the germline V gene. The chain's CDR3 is CASSLTGVGTDTQYF. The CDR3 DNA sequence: TGTGCCAGCAGCTTAACGGGGGTGGGGACAGATACGCAGTATTTT.

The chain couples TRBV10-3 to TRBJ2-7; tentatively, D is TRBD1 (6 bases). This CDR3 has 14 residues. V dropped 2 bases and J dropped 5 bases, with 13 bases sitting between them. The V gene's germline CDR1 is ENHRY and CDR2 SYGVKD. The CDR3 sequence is CAISEVGGPDEQYF. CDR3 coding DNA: TGTGCCATCAGTGAGGTTGGGGGCCCCGACGAGCAGTACTTC.

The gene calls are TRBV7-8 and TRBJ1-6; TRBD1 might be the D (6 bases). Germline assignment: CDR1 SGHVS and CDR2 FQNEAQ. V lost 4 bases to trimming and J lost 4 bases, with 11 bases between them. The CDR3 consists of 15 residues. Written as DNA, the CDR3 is TGTGCCAGCAGCTCCCTGGACAGTTATAATTCACCCCTCCACTTT. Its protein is CASSSLDSYNSPLHF.

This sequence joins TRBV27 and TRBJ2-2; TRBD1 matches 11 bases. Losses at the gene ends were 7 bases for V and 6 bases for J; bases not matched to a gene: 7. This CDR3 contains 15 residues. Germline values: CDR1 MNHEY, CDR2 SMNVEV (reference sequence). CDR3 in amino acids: CASNRDRGEAGELFF. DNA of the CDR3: TGTGCCAGCAACCGGGACAGGGGGGAGGCCGGGGAGCTGTTTTTT.

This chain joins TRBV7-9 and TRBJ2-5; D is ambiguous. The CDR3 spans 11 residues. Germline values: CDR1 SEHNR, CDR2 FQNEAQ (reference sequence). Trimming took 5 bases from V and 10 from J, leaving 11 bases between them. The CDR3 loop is CASSPHYGQYF. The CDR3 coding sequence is TGTGCCAGCAGCCCTCACTATGGCCAGTACTTC.

CDR3 nucleotide sequence: TGTGCCAGCAGCCCCCCCGGACTAGCGGGGTTCGGGGAGCTGTTTTTT. Translation: CASSPPGLAGFGELFF. The chain couples TRBV7-2 to TRBJ2-2; the match to TRBD2 covers 12 bases. Germline loops: CDR1 SGHTA, CDR2 FQGNSA. This CDR3 region has 16 residues. V dropped 5 bases and J dropped 7; count of bases not matched to a gene: 8.

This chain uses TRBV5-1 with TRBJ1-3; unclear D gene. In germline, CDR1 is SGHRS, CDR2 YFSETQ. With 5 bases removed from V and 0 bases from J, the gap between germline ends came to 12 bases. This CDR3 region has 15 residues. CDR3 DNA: TGCGCCAGCAGGCAACAGAGCGACTCTGGAAACACCATATATTTT. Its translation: CASRQQSDSGNTIYF.